This entry features one T cell receptor beta chain sequence. No cognate antigen has been identified for it. Base qualities are not recorded, but no much larger clone differs from it by a single base. The data stem from a study of Ad26.COV2.S vaccination and SARS-CoV-2 variants (dated by TCRdb to 2020 to 2023). A note on the overall study: Vaccine-arm donors were drawn from COV1001, a multicentre, randomized, double-blind, placebo-controlled phase I-IIa trial of Ad26.COV2.S in healthy adults. A total of approximately 30 samples were included in the TCR-sequenced set, comprising around 19 Ad26.COV2.S vaccine recipients, 5 placebo recipients and 8 SARS-CoV-2 convalescent individuals. Sequencing of the TCRbeta repertoire served to evaluate the specificity and breadth of SARS-CoV-2-reactive T cell receptors following Ad26.COV2.S vaccination. Trial participants were randomized into five groups of five, in which low-dose or high-dose Ad26.COV2.S was given once or twice, or placebo was given on both occasions. Ad26.COV2.S was administered intramuscularly at a dose of 5x10^10 or 1x10^11 viral particles, either as one shot or as two shots given 56 days apart. Throughout the experiments and outcome assessment, investigators stayed blinded to trial group allocation. Broader findings and caveats from the paper: Vaccine and placebo recipients had similar non-spike TCR breadth, a finding consistent with the vaccine containing only spike. The study lacked the statistical power to compare responses across vaccine doses or regimens. Spike-specific TCR breadth was higher in Ad26.COV2.S recipients than in placebo recipients (P = 0.0014). After vaccination, substantial breadth of spike-specific CD8+ and CD4+ T cell responses was reported. The authors noted that the TCR breadth and depth analyses may have underestimated total T cell responses.

The immunoSEQ Assay was used to sequence TCRbeta CDR3 regions. After extraction, genomic DNA underwent amplification by bias-controlled multiplex PCR, followed by high-throughput sequencing. As for the authors' bioinformatics: To quantify the absolute abundance of each unique TCRbeta CDR3 region, sequences were collapsed and filtered. T cell fraction was estimated by normalizing TCRbeta template counts to usable DNA, which was measured by amplifying reference genes present in all nucleated cells. Repertoire TCRs were annotated as SARS-CoV-2-specific by exact matching of V gene, CDR3 amino acid sequence and J gene to a known reactive TCR set. MIRA supplied the reference SARS-CoV-2 TCR set, which was filtered for enrichment in COVID-19-positive ImmuneCODE repertoires so that public or cross-reactive TCRs were removed. Drawing on the MIRA antigens, annotated TCRs were analysed further at the level of specific ORF or position within ORF. Breadth was defined as annotated unique rearrangements over total unique productive rearrangements; depth was the summed frequency of those rearrangements. Two-sided Wilcoxon rank-sum tests were applied when comparing TCR breadth between groups. The clones in this table, taken by TCRdb from immuneACCESS, are in-frame only. Not every clone is retained; where verified, under half of the shortfall comes from an unresolved V gene, and the cause of the rest is unknown. D and trimming were read from the DNA, whereas the V and J calls and clone size are those reported in that table. The sample table records a few hundred thousand clones; roughly 87% of these occur just once. Approximately 3% of the sample lies in the top ten.

Sequences MNHEY (CDR1) and SVGAGI (CDR2) are obtained from the germline V gene. Inclusive of the bounding cysteine and phenylalanine, the CDR3 is 16 residues long. Only CDR3 DNA remains: 48 bases, in frame from the first base. A distance of 15 bases separates the germline ends of V and J, which lose 2 bases and 4 bases respectively. In light of the paper, this sample's treatment or condition label describes: approximately 18 received Ad26.COV2.S at low or high dose, single or two shots; about 5 received placebo; per-sample allocation not given. Repertoires of vaccine and placebo recipients were sequenced from samples taken on day 63 after the first injection. Cohort 1b enrolled 25 to 30 adults aged 18-55 years at a single site in Boston, USA, between 29 July and 7 August 2020. Ad26.COV2.S consisted of a replication-incompetent adenovirus type 26 vector by which a prefusion-stabilized SARS-CoV-2 spike protein from the original Wuhan strain was expressed.

The receptor comes from a person aged 18-60 years who received the Ad26.COV2.S COVID-19 vaccine or a placebo. Rearrangement joined TRBV6-5 to TRBJ1-5; the best D guess is TRBD1, with 5 bases matching. The source was peripheral blood, collected in a trial of Ad26.COV2.S vaccine versus placebo. This receptor has the CDR3 CASSYVDSGLNQPQHF. The DNA sequence is TGTGCCAGCAGTTACGTCGACAGTGGGCTAAATCAGCCCCAGCATTTT.